What follows describes a single TCR beta chain. This sample was taken from a study of blood T cell repertoires in COVID-19. Across the whole study: The cDNA or gDNA used as material had been derived from T cells, B-cell-depleted T cells, or PBMCs.

The cohort comprised adults aged about 18 to 100 years residing in approximately 25 US areas. Shortly before study entry, within 2 weeks, exposed participants had met a COVID-19 case. This CDR3 is built from 15 residues. Germline V CDR1 and CDR2: SGHRS, YFSETQ. With V trimmed by 0 bases and J by 5 bases, 8 bases remained unmatched. In the original processing: Quantification of nucleated cells was approximated via reference gene primer amplification. Some clones are missing from TCRdb's copy, which holds only in-frame ones; the method was immunoSEQ multiplex PCR. The DNA was the basis for D and trimming; V, J and clone size are from that table. The sample lists 250,000 or so clones, around 90% occurring once.

The sequence came from a woman aged 35 to 49 who had been exposed to COVID-19. Sequenced sample: PBMCs or T cells enriched from blood (not recorded which). The gene calls are TRBV5-1 and TRBJ2-7; TRBD1 matches at 7 bases. For the CDR3, the DNA is TGCGCCAGCAGCTTGGTCACAGGGGTGGTAAACGAGCAGTACTTC. Protein product: CASSLVTGVVNEQYF.